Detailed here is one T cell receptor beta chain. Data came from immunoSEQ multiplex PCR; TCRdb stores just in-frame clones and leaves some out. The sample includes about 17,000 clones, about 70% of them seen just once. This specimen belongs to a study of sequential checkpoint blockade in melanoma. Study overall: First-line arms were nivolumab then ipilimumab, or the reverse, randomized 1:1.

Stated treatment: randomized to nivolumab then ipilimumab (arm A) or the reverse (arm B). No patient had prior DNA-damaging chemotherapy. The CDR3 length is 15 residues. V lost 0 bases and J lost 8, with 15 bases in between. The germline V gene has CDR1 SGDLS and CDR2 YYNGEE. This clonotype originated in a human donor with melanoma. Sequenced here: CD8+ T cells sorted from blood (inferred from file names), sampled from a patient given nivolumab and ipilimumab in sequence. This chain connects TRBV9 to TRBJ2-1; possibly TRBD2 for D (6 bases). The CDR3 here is CASSVGQGGLHEQFF. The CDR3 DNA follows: TGTGCCAGCAGCGTAGGGCAGGGAGGATTGCATGAGCAGTTCTTC.